This T cell receptor beta chain was sequenced during a study of PD-L1 blockade in urothelial cancer. As for the study in general: Blood analysis was done at 3 weeks (second dose) and 6 weeks after treatment began. The median number of T cells present in blood samples was about 140,000.

This table comes from immunoSEQ multiplex PCR, and its TCRdb copy is limited to in-frame clones, with some not included. The profile shows tens of thousands of clones, less than 90% of them singletons. Of note for this clone: Its antigen is unidentified.

The time point was: pretreatment peripheral blood. Each individual provided 1 to 8 samples (taken pretreatment and on-treatment). Notes on the study in general: Where pretreatment blood TCR clonality fell below the median, better survival was predicted.

V dropped 6 bases and J dropped 8; count of bases not matched to a gene: 9. Germline loops: CDR1 SEHNR, CDR2 FQNEAQ (reference sequence). The CDR3 covers 14 residues. This TCR derives from a man between 65 and 80 years old with urothelial cancer. The material sequenced was PBMCs, taken around atezolizumab (anti-PD-L1) treatment. The V and J genes are TRBV7-9 and TRBJ2-1; 8 bases match TRBD2. The CDR3 bases are TGTGCCAGCAGTTACGACGGACTAGCCCATGAGCAGTTCTTC. This codes for CASSYDGLAHEQFF.